Listed here is a single TCR beta chain. Measured with immunoSEQ multiplex PCR; TCRdb has only the in-frame clones, and not every one. The sample has hundreds of thousands of clones; around 90% are singletons. This sample was included in a study of blood T cell repertoires in COVID-19. The J segment lost 2 bases and the V segment lost 6 bases, leaving 4 bases of the junction unmatched. CDR1 is SGHTA and CDR2 is FQGNSA in the germline V gene. The CDR3 consists of 14 residues. The sample taken for sequencing was peripheral blood. This chain connects TRBV7-2 to TRBJ1-2; 9 nucleotides agree with TRBD1. This clonotype was sampled from a woman aged 18-29 years who had recovered from COVID-19. CDR3 coding DNA: TGTGCCAGCAGGGGAGGGACAGGGAACTATGGCTACACCTTC. It yields the protein CASRGGTGNYGYTF. Using reference TRBV7-2 and TRBJ1-2 for the parts outside the CDR3, the full variable domain is GAGVSQSPSNKVTEKGKDVELRCDPISGHTALYWYRQSLGQGLEFLIYFQGNSAPDKSGLPSDRFSAERTGGSVSTLTIQRTQQEDSAVYLCASRGGTGNYGYTFGSGTRLTVV.